This T cell receptor (beta chain) was recorded in a study of T cells in tuberculosis. The germline CDR1 and CDR2 sequences are MNHEY and SMNVEV (reference sequence). Trimming took off 5 bases at V and 0 bases at J, with 15 bases between the two ends. The CDR3 contains 16 residues. After thawing and overnight rest, PBMC were stained with GMM-loaded CD1B tetramer, viability dye and anti-CD3 for sorting. The CD1B tetramers carried C32 glucose monomycolate purified from Rhodococcus equi. Method: immunoSEQ multiplex PCR; TCRdb's copy keeps in-frame clones and lacks some. The table includes more than 45,000 clones, 88% detected once.

Specimen: CD1b-GMM tetramer-negative cells sorted from PBMCs. The TCR sequence derives from an adult woman with latent tuberculosis. V usage is TRBV27 and J usage is TRBJ2-3; weak D call: TRBD1 (7 bases). CDR3 loop: CASSPIRGESTDTQYF. The CDR3 region has the DNA TGTGCCAGCAGTCCAATCAGGGGGGAGAGCACAGATACGCAGTATTTT.